Described below is a single TCR beta chain sequence and its context. Its antigen is unknown. This sample is drawn from a study of post-analysis software for immune sequencing data. Broader study findings: Several TRBV segments (TRBV5-6, TRBV5-1 and TRBV20-1 among them) occurred more frequently in patients than in controls.

Trimming stripped 0 bases from V and 5 bases from J, with 4 bases between. This CDR3 has 13 residues. The germline V gene has CDR1 KGHSH and CDR2 LQKENI. cDNA libraries for TCR beta contained unique molecular identifiers. Out of 1 to 10 million T cells, about 500,000 cDNA molecules were generated. One entry per CDR3 protein, called by TCRdb with MiXCR from the PCR reads. Found here are 400,000 to 500,000 distinct CDR3 sequences, 30% to 45% of them singletons; the top ten hold about 7.6%. V usage is TRBV18 and J usage is TRBJ2-2; D remains unclear. Sequencing was done on a sample of blood. This clonotype originated in a girl aged 2 to 10 with multiple sclerosis. CDR3 residues: CASSPPGTGELFF. The CDR3 coding sequence is TGTGCCAGCTCACCACCGGGGACCGGGGAGCTGTTTTTT.